This TCR beta chain is from a study of molecular identifiers for immune sequencing clone quantification. Looking at the study overall: Replicate experiments divided RNA from approximately 22,000 or 94,000 naive CD8 cells into five parts and sequenced four.

Overall study results and limits: Clones of above 20 RNA copies carried over 98% of effector molecules; in naive cells they carried under 1%. Identical TCR molecules can share a barcode, and this sharing could underestimate highly expanded clone sizes.

Germline V gene data show CDR1 as SGDLS and CDR2 as YYNGEE. Trimming cost V 2 bases and J 3 bases, with 15 bases left between them. The CDR3 covers 15 residues. TCRdb ran MiXCR on the PCR reads and lists one entry per CDR3 protein. Among about 510,000 distinct CDR3 sequences listed, about 25% were seen once. This clonotype has more than one count but fewer than ten. Its antigen is not identified. The TCR originated in a human donor in good health. Some libraries in this study had Jurkat cell RNA spiked in. This chain connects TRBV9 to TRBJ2-7; D gene ambiguous. Material for sequencing was naive CD8+ T cells from blood, with Jurkat cell RNA spiked in. Subset defined: FACS-sorted CD8+CD4-CCR7+CD45RA+ naive T cells. CDR3 sequence: CASSVRPVGFYEQYF. The DNA for the CDR3 is TGTGCCAGCAGCGTCCGTCCGGTCGGCTTCTACGAGCAGTACTTC.